Presented here are 8 T cell receptor beta chains from one specimen sequenced in a study of T cell changes during pregnancy in multiple sclerosis. The protocol was immunoSEQ multiplex PCR, while the TCRdb copy is restricted to in-frame clones and leaves out a portion. The table shows 45,000 or so clones, with around 89% occurring only once. Sample: CD8+ T cells from peripheral blood mononuclear cells, taken after pregnancy. These receptors were obtained from a female donor in good health, enrolled as a control in a pregnancy study.

The rearrangement joins TRBV18 to TRBJ1-1; no reliable D call. Deletions cut 2 bases from V and 1 base from J, with 8 bases between. The CDR3 covers 14 residues. CDR1 and CDR2 from the germline V gene are KGHSH and LQKENI. CDR3 loop: CASSPTTKNTEAFF. Here the CDR3 DNA reads TGTGCCAGCTCACCAACCACTAAGAACACTGAAGCTTTCTTT.

The chain couples TRBV15 to TRBJ1-5; D not resolved. Germline V gene sequence: CDR1 LNHNV, CDR2 YYDKDF (reference sequence). The CDR3 spans 14 residues. Trimming stripped 3 bases from V and 1 base from J, with 7 bases between. The CDR3 DNA reads TGTGCCACCAGCAGCGGAGGAAGCAATCAGCCCCAGCATTTT. Protein: CATSSGGSNQPQHF.

In this sample, this clone turned up once. V is TRBV7-9 and J is TRBJ1-2; TRBD1 might be the D (5 bases). The germline V gene has CDR1 SEHNR and CDR2 FQNEAQ (reference sequence). V lost 0 bases and J 3 bases, leaving 5 bases between the germline ends. The CDR3 covers 13 residues. CDR3 protein: CASSLAGDYGYTF. CDR3 bases: TGTGCCAGCAGCTTAGCAGGGGACTATGGCTACACCTTC. Full variable domain (rest looked up from reference TRBV7-9 and TRBJ1-2): DTGVSQNPRHKITKRGQNVTFRCDPISEHNRLYWYRQTLGQGPEFLTYFQNEAQLEKSRLLSDRFSAERPKGSFSTLEIQRTEQGDSAMYLCASSLAGDYGYTFGSGTRLTVV.

The chain has TRBV11-2 and TRBJ2-1; TRBD1 matches 7 bases. Germline CDR1 is SGHAT and CDR2 is FQNNGV. The V segment lost 0 bases and the J segment 5 bases; nucleotides outside the gene matches: 10. This CDR3 has 17 residues. The CDR3 DNA is TGTGCCAGCAGCTTAGATCCGGGACAGCCGACGAACAATGAGCAGTTCTTC. This gives the protein CASSLDPGQPTNNEQFF.

V usage is TRBV5-5 and J usage is TRBJ2-3; 7 bases match TRBD2. This CDR3 contains 15 residues. The ends lost 2 bases at V and 1 base at J; junction bases unmatched: 4. CDR1 is SGHKS, CDR2 YYEKEE, per germline (reference sequence). The CDR3 region is CASSFFRGGTDTQYF. The CDR3 DNA follows: TGTGCCAGCAGCTTTTTCCGGGGGGGCACAGATACGCAGTATTTT. The whole variable domain, remainder taken from reference TRBV5-5 and TRBJ2-3, is DAGVTQSPTHLIKTRGQQVTLRCSPISGHKSVSWYQQVLGQGPQFIFQYYEKEERGRGNFPDRFSARQFPNYSSELNVNALLLGDSALYLCASSFFRGGTDTQYFGPGTRLTVL.

The rearrangement uses TRBV7-8 and TRBJ2-3; 11 bases are a match to TRBD2. The CDR3 loop spans 14 amino acids. Trimming at V came to 3 bases and at J to 6 bases, leaving 2 bases not matched to a gene. CDR1 SGHVS and CDR2 FQNEAQ come from the germline V gene. This CDR3 is CASSFRLAGDTQYF. CDR3 DNA sequence: TGTGCCAGCAGCTTCCGACTAGCGGGGGATACGCAGTATTTT.

The chain is built from TRBV5-4 and TRBJ2-6; 9 bases agree with TRBD1. This CDR3 has 15 residues. Germline V lookup: CDR1 SGHNT, CDR2 YYREEE (reference sequence). Trimming cost V 1 base and J 7 bases; bases outside gene matches: 3. DNA of the CDR3: TGTGCCAGCAGCTTGTGGGGACAGGGAGCCAACGTCCTGACTTTC. This sequence encodes CASSLWGQGANVLTF.

The chain recombines TRBV30 with TRBJ2-7, with a possible D match to TRBD1 (5 bases). This CDR3 has 12 residues. The germline CDR1 and CDR2 sequences are GTSNPN and SVGIG (reference sequence). The V gene lost 3 bases and the J gene lost 6 bases, with 12 bases spanning the gap. CDR3 nucleotide sequence: TGTGCCTGGAGGGATGACAGAACCGAGCAGTACTTC. It codes for CAWRDDRTEQYF.